A selection of T cell receptor beta chains follows, all from one sample in a study of cytomegalovirus exposure and HLA in healthy donors. TCRdb's copy holds only in-frame clones and misses some; the assay was immunoSEQ multiplex PCR. This table has 55,000 to 70,000 clones, around 81% appearing once. Input material: PBMCs. Receptors originate from a male donor in good health and CMV-seronegative. The CDR3 runs from the conserved cysteine through the conserved F or W. D genes are given only for firm matches. The size of a clone is reported for some rows only, either as once, few or many, or as a class for expanded clones.

D gene,clone size,V gene,J gene,CDR3 protein,CDR3 DNA
TRBD1,.,TRBV9,TRBJ1-2,CASSPLRGTGDYGYTF,TGTGCCAGCAGCCCTCTCAGGGGGACAGGGGACTATGGCTACACCTTC
.,.,TRBV12-5,TRBJ2-5,CASLSVETQYF,TGTGCTAGTCTCTCGGTGGAGACCCAGTACTTC
TRBD2,.,TRBV11-2,TRBJ2-2,CASSLLVTSGAGTGELFF,TGTGCCAGCAGCTTATTGGTGACTAGCGGGGCGGGGACCGGGGAGCTGTTTTTT
.,.,TRBV5-1,TRBJ1-6,CASSAPGGSKSPLHF,TGCGCCAGCAGCGCCCCAGGAGGCTCGAAATCACCCCTCCACTTT
TRBD2,.,TRBV7-9,TRBJ2-7,CSSTGGMSYEQYF,TGTTCCAGCACGGGAGGGATGTCTTACGAGCAGTACTTC
.,.,TRBV9,TRBJ2-5,CASSVGPGARETQYF,TGTGCCAGCAGCGTAGGGCCAGGGGCTAGAGAGACCCAGTACTTC
.,.,TRBV18,TRBJ1-2,CASSPAGAIGGGYTF,TGTGCCAGCTCACCGGCAGGTGCCATAGGAGGTGGCTACACCTTC
.,.,TRBV5-6,TRBJ2-3,CASSLGLPSTDTQYF,TGTGCCAGCAGCTTGGGACTGCCTAGCACAGATACGCAGTATTTT
TRBD2,.,TRBV28,TRBJ2-7,CASSLMRQRLAGDYEQYF,TGTGCCAGCAGTTTAATGCGGCAAAGACTAGCGGGTGATTACGAGCAGTACTTC
TRBD2,.,TRBV10-3,TRBJ2-2,CAISGTSGGSNAGELFF,TGTGCCATCAGCGGGACTAGCGGGGGGTCGAACGCCGGGGAGCTGTTTTTT
.,few,TRBV15,TRBJ2-2,CATSRLSGNTGELFF,TGTGCCACCAGCAGACTTTCAGGGAACACCGGGGAGCTGTTTTTT
TRBD1,.,TRBV19,TRBJ2-1,CASNLLPGQGIHEQFF,TGTGCCAGTAACCTCCTTCCGGGACAGGGGATTCATGAGCAGTTCTTC
TRBD2,.,TRBV7-2,TRBJ2-1,CASSLGPTSRNEQFF,TGTGCCAGCAGCTTAGGGCCGACTAGCAGGAATGAGCAGTTCTTC
TRBD1,few,TRBV6-5,TRBJ2-1,CASSPWTGADNEQFF,TGTGCCAGCAGTCCTTGGACAGGGGCCGACAATGAGCAGTTCTTC
.,.,TRBV6-6,TRBJ1-2,CASSHTVNYGYTF,TGTGCCAGCAGCCACACCGTTAACTATGGCTACACCTTC
.,.,TRBV25-1,TRBJ1-1,CASSEGYRVGMNTEAFF,TGTGCCAGCAGTGAGGGATACAGGGTCGGAATGAACACTGAAGCTTTCTTT
TRBD2,.,TRBV9,TRBJ2-7,CASSSYGTSGNYEQYF,TGTGCCAGCAGTTCATATGGGACTAGCGGGAACTACGAGCAGTACTTC
.,.,TRBV6-5,TRBJ2-4,CASSPTVAKNIQYF,TGTGCCAGCAGTCCCACAGTAGCCAAAAACATTCAGTACTTC
.,.,TRBV5-1,TRBJ1-3,CASSLAPSEGNTIYF,TGCGCCAGCAGCTTGGCCCCCAGCGAGGGAAACACCATATATTTT
.,.,TRBV29-1,TRBJ1-3,CSARTAGNTIYF,TGCAGCGCCCGGACAGCCGGAAACACCATATATTTT
.,few,TRBV30,TRBJ1-5,CAWSVLGPPGNQPQHF,TGTGCCTGGAGTGTACTAGGCCCGCCGGGCAATCAGCCCCAGCATTTT
TRBD1,.,TRBV27,TRBJ2-4,CASRKTGGKNIQYF,TGTGCCAGCAGGAAGACAGGGGGCAAAAACATTCAGTACTTC
.,once,TRBV25-1,TRBJ1-2,CASSGYRAGYTF,TGTGCCAGCAGTGGCTACAGGGCGGGCTACACCTTC
.,.,TRBV7-9,TRBJ1-2,CASSLARGSRGYTF,TGTGCCAGCAGCTTAGCTCGAGGGTCTAGAGGCTACACCTTC
.,.,TRBV6-5,TRBJ1-2,CATQRTEGLTYGYTF,TGTGCCACCCAAAGGACGGAGGGACTTACCTATGGCTACACCTTC
TRBD1,.,TRBV5-6,TRBJ1-4,CASSFRPGQGVYEKLFF,TGTGCCAGCAGCTTCCGCCCTGGACAGGGGGTTTATGAAAAACTGTTTTTT
TRBD1,few,TRBV6-5,TRBJ1-1,CASSLDRGAEAFF,TGTGCCAGCAGTCTCGACAGGGGGGCTGAAGCTTTCTTT
TRBD1,.,TRBV19,TRBJ1-4,CASSTGTGIMEKLFF,TGTGCCAGTAGTACAGGGACAGGGATTATGGAAAAACTGTTTTTT
TRBD1,.,TRBV9,TRBJ1-2,CASSVSPRDRGRRNYGYTF,TGTGCCAGCAGCGTATCCCCTAGGGACAGGGGGAGGAGAAACTATGGCTACACCTTC
TRBD2,.,TRBV2,TRBJ2-2,CASSLAGGTGELFF,TGTGCCAGTTCCCTAGCGGGGGGGACCGGGGAGCTGTTTTTT
.,once,TRBV27,TRBJ1-5,CASSPSAGNSNQPQHF,TGTGCCAGCAGTCCGTCCGCAGGAAATAGCAATCAGCCCCAGCATTTT
TRBD1,few,TRBV10-1,TRBJ1-1,CASSESKDRGHTEAFF,TGCGCCAGCAGTGAGTCGAAAGACAGGGGGCACACTGAAGCTTTCTTT
TRBD1,.,TRBV4-3,TRBJ1-1,CASSPLAGTGAGNTEAFF,TGCGCCAGCAGCCCCTTGGCAGGGACAGGGGCGGGGAACACTGAAGCTTTCTTT
TRBD1,.,TRBV29-1,TRBJ2-1,CSVGTGAYNEQFF,TGCAGCGTCGGGACAGGGGCCTACAATGAGCAGTTCTTC
.,.,TRBV7-3,TRBJ2-6,CASSLWRRSPSGANVLTF,TGTGCCAGCAGCTTATGGAGGAGGTCACCCTCTGGGGCCAACGTCCTGACTTTC
TRBD1,.,TRBV4-3,TRBJ1-5,CASSQSWQGAQPQHF,TGCGCCAGCAGCCAGTCGTGGCAGGGGGCCCAGCCCCAGCATTTT
.,few,TRBV30,TRBJ2-5,CARGEGGNQETQYF,TGTGCGAGAGGGGAGGGGGGGAACCAAGAGACCCAGTACTTC
TRBD2,.,TRBV18,TRBJ2-7,CASSLSGGRGEQYF,TGTGCCAGCTCACTAAGCGGGGGCCGGGGCGAGCAGTACTTC
.,.,TRBV5-1,TRBJ2-3,CASSLAGRAVTDTQYF,TGCGCCAGCAGCTTGGCCGGGAGAGCGGTCACAGATACGCAGTATTTT
.,.,TRBV11-2,TRBJ1-1,CASSLGPVTEAFF,TGTGCCAGCAGCTTAGGTCCGGTCACTGAAGCTTTCTTT
.,.,TRBV29-1,TRBJ2-5,CSVAGETAQYF,TGCAGCGTTGCGGGGGAGACGGCCCAGTACTTC